This T cell receptor (beta chain) appears in the sequencing data of a study of CD4+ T cells in melanoma (dated by TCRdb to the early 2020s). For the study in its entirety: Neoantigen-specific CD4+ T cells in human melanoma were investigated in the study. The full study reports these points: According to the report, neoantigen-specific CD4+ T cells in melanoma displayed diverse differentiation states. Neoantigen-specific CD4+ T cells were reported to be correlated with the function of CD8+ T cells, macrophages and B cells.

The donors were people with melanoma. By how much of the sample it makes up, this clone is medium-sized (0.01 to 0.1%). The target of this receptor is not known. The record has no base qualities; no much larger clone is one base away. The germline V gene encodes CDR1 MNHNY and CDR2 SVGAGI (reference sequence). V is trimmed back by 0 bases and J by 6 bases, and the junction contains 4 bases that no gene match accounts for. From the cysteine through the phenylalanine, the CDR3 covers 15 amino acids. Left in the record is the CDR3 DNA by itself, 45 bases read in frame from the first base. The library was built by means of the immunoSEQ multiplex PCR assay. Held by TCRdb, this immuneACCESS table contains in-frame sequences only and omits some clones. Under half of the omission traces to an unresolved V gene where checked; the cause of the rest is unknown. The sample records about 4,900 clones, about 70% of which are singletons. In total, the top ten clones hold around a quarter of the sample.

This chain is built from TRBV6-6 and TRBJ1-2; 10 central bases correspond to TRBD1. The clonotype originates from a human donor with melanoma. The sample taken for sequencing was cells from a culture (not recorded whether cultured in vitro). The bases read TGTGCCAGCAGTTACTCCGGGACAGGGGTTGATGGCTACACCTTC. Translated, it reads CASSYSGTGVDGYTF.